These T cell receptor beta chains were read from a single sample in a study of cytomegalovirus exposure and HLA in healthy donors. TCRdb's copy holds only in-frame clones and misses some; the assay was immunoSEQ multiplex PCR. In the table there are fewer than 200,000 clones, roughly 80% of which are singletons. Sequenced material: PBMCs. These receptors were collected from a woman between 18 and 29 years old in good health and CMV-seronegative. Each CDR3 is given with its conserved first and last residue. D genes are given only for firm matches. For some rows the clone size is stated as once, few or many, or as a class when expanded; others skip it.

CDR3nt: TGTGCCAGTAGTATAGGCCCCCAGACTATTCAAGGCTACACCTTC
CDR3aa: CASSIGPQTIQGYTF
abundance: once
d_gene: -
j_gene: TRBJ1-2
v_gene: TRBV19

CDR3nt: TGTGCCAGCAGCTTAGATCCACAGGCTAACTATGGCTACACCTTC
CDR3aa: CASSLDPQANYGYTF
abundance: -
d_gene: -
j_gene: TRBJ1-2
v_gene: TRBV11-2

CDR3nt: TGTGCCAGCTCACGCGGGGCGCCCAACTATGGCTACACCTTC
CDR3aa: CASSRGAPNYGYTF
abundance: once
d_gene: -
j_gene: TRBJ1-2
v_gene: TRBV18

CDR3nt: TGTGCCAGCAGCTTTAGCGGGAGGATAGGAGATACGCAGTATTTT
CDR3aa: CASSFSGRIGDTQYF
abundance: -
d_gene: TRBD2
j_gene: TRBJ2-3
v_gene: TRBV7-2

CDR3nt: TGTGCCAGCAGTGAAAAATCAGGGACAGGGACGGAGACCCAGTACTTC
CDR3aa: CASSEKSGTGTETQYF
abundance: -
d_gene: TRBD1
j_gene: TRBJ2-5
v_gene: TRBV6-1

CDR3nt: TGCGCCAGCAGCTTGGCCGGGGGACAGGGGATTGAGACCCAGTACTTC
CDR3aa: CASSLAGGQGIETQYF
abundance: few
d_gene: TRBD1
j_gene: TRBJ2-5
v_gene: TRBV5-1

CDR3nt: TGCGCCAGCAGCCAAGATATAGAGAGTACTTATGGCTACACCTTC
CDR3aa: CASSQDIESTYGYTF
abundance: -
d_gene: -
j_gene: TRBJ1-2
v_gene: TRBV4-3

CDR3nt: TGTGCCAGCAGCTTTCTTTTCACGGGGGGAAAAAACATTCAGTACTTC
CDR3aa: CASSFLFTGGKNIQYF
abundance: few
d_gene: TRBD2
j_gene: TRBJ2-4
v_gene: TRBV5-6

CDR3nt: TGTGCCAGCAGCTTAGGAGCCGGAGCTTACAATTCCTACGAGCAGTACTTC
CDR3aa: CASSLGAGAYNSYEQYF
abundance: -
d_gene: -
j_gene: TRBJ2-7
v_gene: TRBV7-8

CDR3nt: TGTGCCAGCAGTTACGGTCGACTTAGGGGCTACACCTTC
CDR3aa: CASSYGRLRGYTF
abundance: -
d_gene: -
j_gene: TRBJ1-2
v_gene: TRBV6-6

CDR3nt: TGTGCCAGCAGTGTTTCACAGATCTATGGCTACACCTTC
CDR3aa: CASSVSQIYGYTF
abundance: -
d_gene: -
j_gene: TRBJ1-2
v_gene: TRBV2

CDR3nt: TGTGCCAGCAGTTTATCAGGACAGGGCGATAGCTACACCTTC
CDR3aa: CASSLSGQGDSYTF
abundance: -
d_gene: TRBD1
j_gene: TRBJ1-2
v_gene: TRBV28

CDR3nt: TGTGCCATCAGACAGGGGGCGGTGGGAGATACGCAGTATTTT
CDR3aa: CAIRQGAVGDTQYF
abundance: -
d_gene: TRBD1
j_gene: TRBJ2-3
v_gene: TRBV10-3

CDR3nt: TGTGCCAGCACCTTGACTAGCGGGAGCGCCCAGCAGTACTTC
CDR3aa: CASTLTSGSAQQYF
abundance: few
d_gene: TRBD2
j_gene: TRBJ2-7
v_gene: TRBV27

CDR3nt: TGTGCCTGGAGTCGGGAGGGAGCAGATACGCAGTATTTT
CDR3aa: CAWSREGADTQYF
abundance: -
d_gene: TRBD2
j_gene: TRBJ2-3
v_gene: TRBV30

CDR3nt: TGCGCCAGCAGTCAATGGGGGCTTCAGCCCCAGCATTTT
CDR3aa: CASSQWGLQPQHF
abundance: -
d_gene: -
j_gene: TRBJ1-5
v_gene: TRBV23-1

CDR3nt: TGTGCCAGTAGTATAAATGGAGCTAACTATGGCTACACCTTC
CDR3aa: CASSINGANYGYTF
abundance: few
d_gene: -
j_gene: TRBJ1-2
v_gene: TRBV19